Sequencing of this T cell receptor beta chain was carried out in a study of shared clonotypes between healthy human individuals. Study results and limitations: The researchers took only blood, and tissue repertoires probably look different. Estimated richness was generally greater in naive than memory subsets.

This CDR3 has 14 amino acids. Germline CDR1 is SGHNT and CDR2 is YYREEE (reference sequence). V lost 0 bases, J lost 7 bases, and 1 base stayed unmatched. At deep level, the assay was performed. TCRdb's table, derived via immunoSEQ multiplex PCR, lists solely in-frame clones and lacks some. Found here are about 600,000 clones, more than 95% of them singletons; the top ten hold around 0.06%. Details on this clone: Its antigen is unknown.

The sequencing sample was made of naive CD4+ T cells sorted from blood. Indicated subset: CD45RA+ positively selected. The sequence was collected from a woman in her 30s in good health. V and J are TRBV5-4 and TRBJ2-7; 13 bases line up with TRBD2. The CDR3 DNA follows: TGTGCCAGCAGCTTGGCACTAGCGGGAGGGGAGCAGTACTTC. This sequence encodes CASSLALAGGEQYF.